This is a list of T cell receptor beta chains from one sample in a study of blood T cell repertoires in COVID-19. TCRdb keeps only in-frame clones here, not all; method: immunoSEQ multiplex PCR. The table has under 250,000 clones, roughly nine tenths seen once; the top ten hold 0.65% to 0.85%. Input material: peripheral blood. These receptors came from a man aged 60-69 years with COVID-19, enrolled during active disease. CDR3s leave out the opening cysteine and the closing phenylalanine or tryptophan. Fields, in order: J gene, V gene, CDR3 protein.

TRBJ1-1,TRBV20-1,SASIAVDRGAF
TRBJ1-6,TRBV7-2,ASSLGQGGVYNSPLH
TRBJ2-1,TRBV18,ASSPQGLAGYNEQF
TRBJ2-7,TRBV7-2,ASSLGGGTAYEQY
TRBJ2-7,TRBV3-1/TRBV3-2,ASSQDPVAGFYEQY
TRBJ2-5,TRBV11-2,ASSPRLAGRETQY
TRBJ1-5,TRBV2,ASSEELGTGGPQPQH
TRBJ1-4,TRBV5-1,ASSLAGETGEKLF
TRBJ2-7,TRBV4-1,ASSQVPAGPYEQY
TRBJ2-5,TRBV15,ATSRFASGSRGETQY
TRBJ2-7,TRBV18,ASSPPSLANYEQY
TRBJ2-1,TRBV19,ASSVPGLAPEQF
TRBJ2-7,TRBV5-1,ASSPQATGNSYEQY
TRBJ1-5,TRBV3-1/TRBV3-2,ASSQGQGGQPQH
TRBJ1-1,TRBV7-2,ASSLAGQMNTEAF
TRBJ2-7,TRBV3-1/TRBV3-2,ASSQGTGAVSYEQY
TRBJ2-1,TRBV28,ASSLREGREF
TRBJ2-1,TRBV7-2,ASSLGQGNNEQF
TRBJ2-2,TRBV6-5,ASSYSGQFAGELF
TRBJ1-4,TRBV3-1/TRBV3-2,ASSQDHRGYNEKLF
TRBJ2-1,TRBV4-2,ASSQGEVGSGGRRNEQF
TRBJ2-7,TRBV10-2,ASTTAGWNYEQY
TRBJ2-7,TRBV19,ASSMEGTALYEQY
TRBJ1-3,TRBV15,ATTPTGSFGNTIY
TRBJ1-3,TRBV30,AWSLGASGNTIY
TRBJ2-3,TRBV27,ATKTGADTQY
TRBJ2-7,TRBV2,ASSRTGRSYEQY
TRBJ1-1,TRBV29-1,SARGQPNTEAF
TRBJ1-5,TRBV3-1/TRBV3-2,ASSQAANQPQH
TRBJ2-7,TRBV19,ASVGQDSYEQY
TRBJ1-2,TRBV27,ASSLGTGDLGGYT
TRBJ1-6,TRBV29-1,SVERNPGHSPLH
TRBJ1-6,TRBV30,AWSVQGYNSPLH
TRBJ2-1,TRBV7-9,ASSLTGPNEQF
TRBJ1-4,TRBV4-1,ASSQDLVGAIWKLF
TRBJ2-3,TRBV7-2,ASSLGPSARTQY
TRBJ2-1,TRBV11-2,ASSQGASRVNEQF
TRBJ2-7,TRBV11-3,ASSPELGGASYEQY
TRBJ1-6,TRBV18,ASSPRQQYNSPLH
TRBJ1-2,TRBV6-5,ASSLQGRGYT
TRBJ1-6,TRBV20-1,SASRQGSSYNSPLH
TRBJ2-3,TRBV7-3,ASSLYGPGPYTQY
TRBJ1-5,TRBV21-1,ALGGGQPQH
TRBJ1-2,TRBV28,ASVRQNYGYT